One and the same sample provided the 13 T cell receptor beta chains below, sequenced in a study of spatial heterogeneity in lung cancer. MiXCR was run by TCRdb on the 5' RACE reads, yielding one entry per CDR3 protein. The sample holds some 120,000 distinct CDR3 sequences, about 12% seen once. Time point noted: blood at routine non-recurrence follow-up after resection. Without sorting, whole RNA was sequenced from tumor, nontumor lung or frozen PBMC. Sequences were derived from PBMCs, sampled at follow-up. The receptors originated from a male donor with early-stage non-small cell lung cancer.

This clonotype was detected ten times or more. The J gene is TRBJ2-1, the V gene TRBV30; D is unclear. The CDR3 length is 14 residues. Trimming pared 1 base from V and 9 bases from J, leaving 16 bases between. Germline values: CDR1 GTSNPN, CDR2 SVGIG (reference sequence). CDR3 residues: CAWSASRVGGEQFF. In DNA form, the CDR3 reads TGTGCCTGGAGTGCCTCCCGGGTGGGCGGTGAGCAGTTCTTC.

There are many counts of this clonotype. The rearrangement joins TRBV10-3 to TRBJ1-1; D is unclear. CDR3 size: 12 residues. Germline CDR1 is ENHRY and CDR2 is SYGVKD. The V end lost 10 bases, the J end lost 5 bases, and 14 bases lay between the germline ends. CDR3 loop: CATGALGTEAFF. CDR3 DNA sequence: TGTGCCACCGGAGCCCTCGGGACTGAAGCTTTCTTT.

This clonotype was seen many times. The rearrangement joins TRBV6-5 to TRBJ2-1, with 8 bases aligning to TRBD2. CDR3 length: 16 amino acids. Germline V gene sequence: CDR1 MNHEY, CDR2 SVGAGI. V lost 6 bases to trimming and J lost 4 bases; unmatched junction nucleotides: 11. The CDR3 loop is CASSIPGGVGYNEQFF. CDR3 nucleotides: TGTGCCAGCAGCATACCGGGGGGGGTAGGATACAATGAGCAGTTCTTC.

V gene TRBV4-1 combines with J gene TRBJ1-1; D is undetermined. V dropped 6 bases and J dropped 2 bases, with 13 bases sitting between them. The CDR3 is 14 residues long. Germline V gene data show CDR1 as MGHRA and CDR2 as YSYEKL. The CDR3 DNA reads TGCGCCAGCAGGCAACAGACCCTTAACACTGAAGCTTTCTTT. Its protein is CASRQQTLNTEAFF.

This clonotype showed up many times. The V and J genes are TRBV6-5 and TRBJ1-1; tentative D call: TRBD1 (5 bases). V was cut by 2 bases and J by 4 bases, with 14 bases left in between. CDR1 and CDR2 from the germline V gene are MNHEY and SVGAGI. The CDR3 consists of 15 residues. Here the CDR3 DNA reads TGTGCCAGCAGTTACAAGTCTAGGGGCCGCACTGAAGCTTTCTTT. It yields the protein CASSYKSRGRTEAFF.

There are many counts of this clonotype. V gene TRBV6-1 combines with J gene TRBJ1-1, with D perhaps TRBD1 (5 bases). The CDR3 sequence is 13 residues long. From germline, CDR1 is MNHNS and CDR2 SASEGT. V was pared by 5 bases and J by 6 bases, with 13 bases between. The CDR3 DNA follows: TGTGCCAGCAGTTCGGGACCGGCGGCTGAAGCTTTCTTT. It translates to CASSSGPAAEAFF.

This clonotype was detected a few times. The chain links TRBV5-1 to TRBJ2-1; 7 bases match TRBD2. The CDR3 is 14 residues long. CDR1 is SGHRS and CDR2 is YFSETQ in the germline V gene. Trimming at V came to 4 bases and at J to 3 bases, leaving 4 bases not matched to a gene. The CDR3 DNA sequence: TGCGCCAGCAGCCTGGGGGACTACTACAATGAGCAGTTCTTC. It encodes CASSLGDYYNEQFF.

This clonotype came up a few times. This CDR3 is CASSERNEAFF. In DNA form, the CDR3 reads TGTGCCAGCAGCGAACGTAACGAAGCTTTCTTT. The chain couples TRBV28 to TRBJ1-1; no firm D call. The CDR3 length is 11 residues. The V and J ends lost 6 bases and 8 bases respectively, with 10 bases between them. Germline CDR1 is MDHEN and CDR2 is SYDVKM. The variable domain in full, completed from reference TRBV28 and TRBJ1-1, reads DVKVTQSSRYLVKRTGEKVFLECVQDMDHENMFWYRQDPGLGLRLIYFSYDVKMKEKGDIPEGYSVSREKKERFSLILESASTNQTSMYLCASSERNEAFFGQGTRLTVV.

This clonotype has ten or more counts. The rearrangement uses TRBV28 and TRBJ2-7; the D is unclear. This CDR3 spans 13 amino acids. Germline CDR1 and CDR2: MDHEN and SYDVKM. Trimming shortened V by 6 bases and J by 0 bases, and 9 bases separated the two germline ends. The CDR3 region is CASRTTASYEQYF. The CDR3 nucleotides are TGTGCCAGCAGGACAACAGCCTCCTACGAGCAGTACTTC.

The J gene is TRBJ2-5, the V gene TRBV28, with 9 positions matching TRBD1. The ends lost 4 bases at V and 7 bases at J; junction bases unmatched: 10. Per germline, CDR1 MDHEN and CDR2 SYDVKM. The CDR3 has 15 residues. CDR3 residues: CASSSLLTGGRTQYF. The CDR3 DNA reads as TGTGCCAGCAGTTCCCTCTTGACAGGGGGAAGGACCCAGTACTTC. The whole variable domain, remainder taken from reference TRBV28 and TRBJ2-5, is DVKVTQSSRYLVKRTGEKVFLECVQDMDHENMFWYRQDPGLGLRLIYFSYDVKMKEKGDIPEGYSVSREKKERFSLILESASTNQTSMYLCASSSLLTGGRTQYFGPGTRLLVL.

In this sample, this clonotype turned up a few times. V is TRBV6-1 and J is TRBJ1-1; D ambiguous. The germline gives CDR1 MNHNS, CDR2 SASEGT. V was shortened by 2 bases and J by 6 bases, with 10 bases between the two germline ends. This CDR3 comprises 13 residues. In DNA, the CDR3 is TGTGCCAGCAGTGAAACCCTGGGCCCTGAAGCTTTCTTT. This sequence encodes CASSETLGPEAFF.

This clonotype was observed a single time. The rearrangement joins TRBV12-3 or TRBV12-4 to TRBJ2-2; D is undetermined. CDR3 length: 13 amino acids. V was cut by 5 bases and J by 0 bases, with 4 bases left in between. This chain's CDR3 is CASSETNTGELFF. The CDR3 DNA is TGTGCCAGCAGTGAGACGAACACCGGGGAGCTGTTTTTT.

This clonotype was seen more than once but under ten times. The chain is built from TRBV4-1 and TRBJ1-5, with 10 bases fitting TRBD1. Germline V lookup: CDR1 MGHRA, CDR2 YSYEKL. V was clipped by 2 bases and J by 6 bases; unmatched bases: 10. The CDR3 extends over 17 amino acids. The CDR3, as DNA: TGCGCCAGCAGCCAATTTACACCGGGACAGGGGACTCAGCCCCAGCATTTT. Protein sequence: CASSQFTPGQGTQPQHF.